This is a list of T cell receptor beta chains from one sample in a study of T cell responses to AZD1222 COVID-19 vaccine. Here immunoSEQ multiplex PCR was the method, and the copy in TCRdb shows in-frame clones only, minus some. The sample includes 110,000 to 150,000 clones, approximately 90% of them seen just once. Material: peripheral blood, obtained 28 days after the second AZD1222 dose. The receptors here all came from an adult who received the AZD1222 COVID-19 vaccine. The CDR3 runs from the conserved cysteine through the conserved F or W. D genes are given only for firm matches. Clone size is given for some rows only: seen once, a few or many times, or a class if the clone is expanded.

D: -; size: -; J: TRBJ1-1; V: TRBV7-6; CDR3: CASSLEDRNPLSNTEAFF; DNA: TGTGCCAGCAGCTTAGAAGACAGGAACCCCCTCTCGAACACTGAAGCTTTCTTT
D: -; size: -; J: TRBJ2-2; V: TRBV6-5; CDR3: CASSYWRAGELFF; DNA: TGTGCCAGCAGCTACTGGAGGGCCGGGGAGCTGTTTTTT
D: -; size: once; J: TRBJ1-2; V: TRBV6-5; CDR3: CASSSGMDDGYTF; DNA: TGTGCCAGCAGTTCTGGGATGGATGATGGCTACACCTTC
D: -; size: -; J: TRBJ1-1; V: TRBV7-9; CDR3: CASSDSTNTEAFF; DNA: TGTGCCAGCAGCGACAGTACTAACACTGAAGCTTTCTTT
D: TRBD2; size: -; J: TRBJ2-1; V: TRBV7-9; CDR3: CASSLAVAGGYEQFF; DNA: TGTGCCAGCAGCTTAGCAGTAGCGGGAGGATATGAGCAGTTCTTC
D: -; size: few; J: TRBJ1-3; V: TRBV28; CDR3: CASMGSGNTIYF; DNA: TGTGCCAGCATGGGATCTGGAAACACCATATATTTT
D: -; size: -; J: TRBJ1-2; V: TRBV7-2; CDR3: CASKGFTNYGYTF; DNA: TGTGCCAGCAAGGGCTTCACCAACTATGGCTACACCTTC
D: TRBD1; size: -; J: TRBJ1-6; V: TRBV9; CDR3: CASSPGTGDSPLHF; DNA: TGTGCCAGCAGCCCCGGGACAGGCGATTCACCCCTCCACTTT
D: -; size: -; J: TRBJ1-5; V: TRBV7-2; CDR3: CASSSRDQPQHF; DNA: TGTGCCAGCAGTTCTAGAGATCAGCCCCAGCATTTT
D: TRBD1; size: -; J: TRBJ1-3; V: TRBV7-8; CDR3: CASTRTGAGNTIYF; DNA: TGTGCCAGCACCAGGACAGGGGCTGGAAACACCATATATTTT
D: -; size: few; J: TRBJ1-5; V: TRBV6-1; CDR3: CASSEARLYQPQHF; DNA: TGTGCCAGCAGTGAGGCAAGATTATATCAGCCCCAGCATTTT
D: -; size: -; J: TRBJ2-2; V: TRBV2; CDR3: CATRVGEVFPGELFF; DNA: TGTGCCACGAGGGTGGGGGAGGTTTTTCCCGGGGAGCTGTTTTTT
D: -; size: -; J: TRBJ1-2; V: TRBV28; CDR3: CASSQQRGTYGYTF; DNA: TGTGCCAGCAGTCAACAAAGGGGGACCTATGGCTACACCTTC
D: -; size: -; J: TRBJ1-2; V: TRBV24-1; CDR3: CATSDSRPGFYGYTF; DNA: TGTGCCACCAGTGATTCTCGACCAGGGTTCTATGGCTACACCTTC
D: -; size: -; J: TRBJ2-3; V: TRBV5-1; CDR3: CASSLNPGTDTQYF; DNA: TGCGCCAGCAGCTTGAACCCAGGCACAGATACGCAGTATTTT
D: TRBD2; size: -; J: TRBJ2-3; V: TRBV4-3; CDR3: CASSQDLAGGRDTQYF; DNA: TGCGCCAGCAGCCAAGACCTAGCGGGGGGGCGAGATACGCAGTATTTT
D: -; size: -; J: TRBJ2-7; V: TRBV27; CDR3: CASSSLRDNYEQYF; DNA: TGTGCCAGCAGTTCCCTCCGGGACAACTACGAGCAGTACTTC
D: TRBD1; size: -; J: TRBJ1-2; V: TRBV6-5; CDR3: CASSLQGRGYTF; DNA: TGTGCCAGCAGTCTACAGGGGAGGGGCTACACCTTC
D: -; size: once; J: TRBJ2-1; V: TRBV3-1/TRBV3-2; CDR3: CASSQGSGHREQFF; DNA: TGTGCCAGCAGCCAAGGATCCGGACATCGTGAGCAGTTCTTC
D: -; size: -; J: TRBJ2-2; V: TRBV19; CDR3: CATLRWLENTGELFF; DNA: TGTGCCACGTTAAGGTGGTTAGAGAACACCGGGGAGCTGTTTTTT
D: TRBD2; size: once; J: TRBJ2-7; V: TRBV5-1; CDR3: CASAGLASTYEQYF; DNA: TGCGCCAGCGCAGGACTAGCGAGTACCTACGAGCAGTACTTC
D: -; size: once; J: TRBJ1-4; V: TRBV9; CDR3: CASSPRASGEKLFF; DNA: TGTGCCAGCAGCCCTCGGGCCTCGGGTGAAAAACTGTTTTTT
D: TRBD1; size: few; J: TRBJ1-6; V: TRBV4-1; CDR3: CASSQPDRIVTPLHF; DNA: TGCGCCAGCAGCCAACCGGACAGGATTGTAACACCCCTCCACTTT
D: TRBD2; size: -; J: TRBJ2-1; V: TRBV9; CDR3: CASSVLAGGPGSYNEQFF; DNA: TGTGCCAGCAGCGTCCTAGCGGGGGGGCCGGGTTCCTACAATGAGCAGTTCTTC
D: -; size: -; J: TRBJ2-7; V: TRBV5-1; CDR3: CASSTSGGSYEQYF; DNA: TGCGCCAGCAGCACGTCGGGCGGCTCCTACGAGCAGTACTTC
D: -; size: -; J: TRBJ1-5; V: TRBV29-1; CDR3: CSVAETSNQPQHF; DNA: TGCAGCGTTGCAGAGACAAGCAATCAGCCCCAGCATTTT
D: -; size: -; J: TRBJ1-1; V: TRBV6-2/TRBV6-3; CDR3: CASSPPTRAEAFF; DNA: TGTGCCAGCAGCCCTCCGACGCGGGCTGAAGCTTTCTTT
D: -; size: once; J: TRBJ2-2; V: TRBV7-3; CDR3: CASSLDGLRAGELFF; DNA: TGTGCCAGCAGCTTAGATGGGTTGCGGGCCGGGGAGCTGTTTTTT
D: -; size: -; J: TRBJ2-7; V: TRBV3-1/TRBV3-2; CDR3: CASRRDFGEQYF; DNA: TGTGCCAGCAGAAGGGACTTTGGAGAGCAGTACTTC
D: -; size: -; J: TRBJ2-3; V: TRBV9; CDR3: CASSVLPAPTDTQYF; DNA: TGTGCCAGCAGCGTGCTGCCGGCCCCCACAGATACGCAGTATTTT
D: TRBD1; size: -; J: TRBJ1-2; V: TRBV19; CDR3: CASAGQAYGYTF; DNA: TGTGCCAGCGCGGGACAGGCTTATGGCTACACCTTC
D: TRBD1; size: -; J: TRBJ2-1; V: TRBV5-1; CDR3: CASSLGDRGSNEQFF; DNA: TGCGCCAGCAGCTTGGGCGACAGGGGGTCCAATGAGCAGTTCTTC
D: -; size: once; J: TRBJ2-7; V: TRBV18; CDR3: CASSSRDRSGNEQYF; DNA: TGTGCCAGCTCATCGCGGGACCGAAGTGGAAACGAGCAGTACTTC
D: -; size: -; J: TRBJ2-1; V: TRBV3-1/TRBV3-2; CDR3: CASSPREDLQFF; DNA: TGTGCCAGCAGCCCTCGGGAAGACCTACAGTTCTTC
D: -; size: -; J: TRBJ2-3; V: TRBV7-3; CDR3: CASSARGEGDTQYF; DNA: TGTGCCAGCAGCGCCAGGGGAGAGGGAGATACGCAGTATTTT
D: -; size: once; J: TRBJ2-7; V: TRBV5-1; CDR3: CASSLLQGAYEQYF; DNA: TGCGCCAGCAGCTTGTTACAGGGAGCCTACGAGCAGTACTTC
D: TRBD1; size: -; J: TRBJ1-2; V: TRBV10-3; CDR3: CATVDRGNYGYTF; DNA: TGTGCCACCGTAGACAGGGGGAACTATGGCTACACCTTC
D: -; size: -; J: TRBJ2-5; V: TRBV14; CDR3: CASSQGGETQYF; DNA: TGTGCCAGCAGCCAAGGAGGGGAGACCCAGTACTTC
D: TRBD1; size: -; J: TRBJ2-7; V: TRBV20-1; CDR3: CSAAGGAEQYF; DNA: TGCAGTGCAGCAGGGGGCGCCGAGCAGTACTTC
D: -; size: -; J: TRBJ1-2; V: TRBV5-1; CDR3: CASSLQTDYGYTF; DNA: TGCGCCAGCAGCTTGCAGACGGACTATGGCTACACCTTC
D: -; size: -; J: TRBJ1-6; V: TRBV6-6; CDR3: CASSYAQTPLHF; DNA: TGTGCCAGCAGTTACGCGCAGACTCCCCTCCACTTT
D: TRBD2; size: -; J: TRBJ2-1; V: TRBV6-2/TRBV6-3; CDR3: CASSSPGGDRNEQFF; DNA: TGTGCCAGCAGTTCCCCCGGGGGGGATAGGAATGAGCAGTTCTTC
D: -; size: -; J: TRBJ1-4; V: TRBV4-1; CDR3: CASSQDWGPTRDKNEKLFF; DNA: TGCGCCAGCAGCCAAGATTGGGGTCCTACCCGGGACAAGAATGAAAAACTGTTTTTT
D: TRBD2; size: -; J: TRBJ2-5; V: TRBV20-1; CDR3: CSASNSRGVVKTQYF; DNA: TGCAGTGCTAGTAATTCGCGGGGGGTTGTAAAGACCCAGTACTTC